Following are 29 T cell receptor beta chains from one sample sequenced in a study of patients and donors after allogeneic stem cell transplantation. TCRdb processed the RT-PCR reads anew with MiXCR; each CDR3 protein has one entry. The sample holds approximately 410,000 distinct CDR3 sequences, 15% to 20% seen once. The sample taken for sequencing was blood, either unsorted or a sorted T cell fraction (not recorded which). The receptors shown here come from a human donor who was either an allogeneic HSCT recipient or a stem cell or donor lymphocyte infusion donor (not recorded which). It is not recorded whose cells these are; they may come from a transplant donor.

The chain employs TRBV29-1 and TRBJ1-6, with 8 positions matching TRBD1. Germline V CDR1 and CDR2: SQVTM, ANQGSEA. V dropped 6 bases and J dropped 8; count of bases not matched to a gene: 9. The CDR3 contains 14 residues. This CDR3 reads CSVSDRVGDSPLHF. CDR3 nucleotide sequence: TGCAGCGTCTCGGACAGGGTGGGTGATTCACCCCTCCACTTT. The entire variable domain, with the rest obtained from reference TRBV29-1 and TRBJ1-6, is as follows: SAVISQKPSRDICQRGTSLTIQCQVDSQVTMMFWYRQQPGQSLTLIATANQGSEATYESGFVIDKFPISRPNLTFSTLTVSNMSPEDSSIYLCSVSDRVGDSPLHFGNGTRLTVT.

The chain employs TRBV3-1 and TRBJ1-6; 12 positions match TRBD1. V shed 4 bases and J 9 bases; nucleotides not matched to a gene: 4. The CDR3 loop spans 15 amino acids. CDR1 is LGHDT and CDR2 is YNNKEL in the germline V gene (reference sequence). The CDR3: CASSRGTGGGSPLHF. Written as DNA, the CDR3 is TGTGCCAGCAGCCGTGGGACAGGGGGCGGTTCACCCCTCCACTTT.

In its sample, this clonotype was seen a few times. The J gene is TRBJ2-1, the V gene TRBV11-3; the D gene is possibly TRBD2 (6 bases). V lost 5 bases, J lost 1 base, and 12 bases lay in between. The germline V gene has CDR1 SGHNT and CDR2 YENEEA. There are 15 residues in the CDR3. DNA for the CDR3: TGTGCCAGCAGCGTCGGGACTGCTTCCTACAATGAGCAGTTCTTC. Amino acids: CASSVGTASYNEQFF.

V and J are TRBV15 and TRBJ2-3; a weak D match, TRBD2 (6 bases). Trimming pared 5 bases from V and 7 bases from J, leaving 25 bases between. The CDR3 consists of 17 residues. In germline, CDR1 is LNHNV, CDR2 YYDKDF (reference sequence). CDR3 nucleotide sequence: TGTGCCACCAGCGGAGCGGAGGGCGACTTAACAACTAATACGCAGTATTTT. This sequence encodes CATSGAEGDLTTNTQYF.

The chain employs TRBV11-1 and TRBJ2-2, with 8 bases fitting TRBD2. V was pared by 2 bases and J by 4 bases, with 12 bases of the junction left unmatched. The germline V gene encodes CDR1 SGHAT and CDR2 FQDESV (reference sequence). The CDR3 length is 18 residues. CDR3 bases: TGTGCCAGCAGCTTATCATTGCTTCGCGGGGGGTTCACCGGGGAGCTGTTTTTT. Translation gives CASSLSLLRGGFTGELFF.

This clonotype was recorded at least ten times. This chain links TRBV6-1 with TRBJ1-1; perhaps TRBD1 as D (6 bases). The CDR3 length is 14 residues. Germline V gene lookup returns CDR1 MNHNS and CDR2 SASEGT. Trimming took 1 base from V and 3 from J, leaving 9 bases between them. CDR3 loop: CASSEEGEDTEAFF. DNA for the CDR3: TGTGCCAGCAGTGAAGAGGGGGAGGACACTGAAGCTTTCTTT.

Written as DNA, the CDR3 is TGCGCCAGCAGCCGAATGGGACAGGGGGCGTTGAACACTGAAGCTTTCTTT. The encoded protein is CASSRMGQGALNTEAFF. This rearrangement joins TRBV5-1 to TRBJ1-1; 12 positions match TRBD1. The CDR3 length is 17 residues. V gave up 4 bases and J gave up 0 bases; unmatched junction bases: 7. The germline gives CDR1 SGHRS, CDR2 YFSETQ.

The J gene is TRBJ2-1, the V gene TRBV2; maybe TRBD1 (6 bases). The V end lost 9 bases, the J end lost 0 bases, and 12 bases lay between the germline ends. Germline V CDR1 and CDR2: SNHLY, FYNNEI. The CDR3 totals 14 residues. The CDR3 nucleotides read TGTGCCAGTTGTACAGGGAGCTCCTACAATGAGCAGTTCTTC. It encodes CASCTGSSYNEQFF.

The chain combines TRBV7-6 with TRBJ1-5; D is ambiguous. There are 19 residues in the CDR3. The germline V and J ends were trimmed by 0 bases and 5 bases, with 23 bases remaining between them. From germline, CDR1 is SGHVS and CDR2 FNYEAQ. This CDR3 reads CASSLARLGYSRFYQPQHF. CDR3 bases: TGTGCCAGCAGCTTAGCCAGGTTGGGTTACTCAAGATTCTATCAGCCCCAGCATTTT.

The chain recombines TRBV6-5 with TRBJ2-4, with 7 positions matching TRBD2. V trimming: 4 bases; J trimming: 1 base; junction bases outside the gene matches: 4. Per germline, CDR1 MNHEY and CDR2 SVGAGI. The CDR3 has 15 residues. DNA for the CDR3: TGTGCCAGCAGTTCCGCGGGAGAGGCCAAAAACATTCAGTACTTC. It codes for CASSSAGEAKNIQYF.

This clonotype was detected only a few times. CDR3 amino acids: CASSILAGRETQYF. CDR3 coding DNA: TGTGCCAGCAGTATCCTAGCGGGGCGAGAGACCCAGTACTTC. This rearrangement joins TRBV3-1 to TRBJ2-5; 9 bases agree with TRBD2. Germline V lookup: CDR1 LGHDT, CDR2 YNNKEL (reference sequence). The CDR3 loop spans 14 amino acids. V shed 6 bases, J shed 4 bases, and the junction held 6 bases outside the gene matches.

The table lists this clonotype with a few counts. The chain has TRBV20-1 and TRBJ2-5; TRBD1 aligns across 8 bases. After removal of 0 bases from V and 9 bases from J, the junction contained 6 bases not matched to a gene. Germline-derived CDR1 and CDR2 are DFQATT and SNEGSKA (reference sequence). The CDR3 runs to 13 residues. CDR3 amino acids: CSARDSLQGAQYF. Written as DNA, the CDR3 is TGCAGTGCTAGAGATTCCCTACAGGGGGCCCAGTACTTC.

In this sample, this clonotype turned up a few times. This rearrangement joins TRBV24-1 to TRBJ2-1; TRBD1 matches at 9 bases. The CDR3 loop spans 16 amino acids. Trimming at V came to 3 bases and at J to 4 bases, leaving 6 bases not matched to a gene. Germline CDR1 and CDR2: KGHDR and SFDVKD. CDR3 protein: CATSDHGGTGYNEQFF. Written as DNA, the CDR3 is TGTGCCACCAGTGATCATGGGGGGACAGGGTACAATGAGCAGTTCTTC.

This clonotype has just a few counts. The chain links TRBV5-1 to TRBJ2-5, with TRBD2 identical over 11 bases. Trimming at V came to 4 bases and at J to 1 base, leaving 6 bases not matched to a gene. In germline, CDR1 is SGHRS, CDR2 YFSETQ. The CDR3 covers 16 residues. The CDR3, as DNA: TGCGCCAGCAGCCGGGGTAGCGGGGGGGCCCAAGAGACCCAGTACTTC. It codes for CASSRGSGGAQETQYF.

The count of this clonotype is one. The gene calls are TRBV6-2 or TRBV6-3 and TRBJ2-2, with D possibly TRBD2 on 5 matching bases. Germline values: CDR1 MNHEY, CDR2 SVGEGT. Trimming removed 5 bases at V and 4 bases at J, with 8 bases between. The CDR3 totals 13 residues. The CDR3 sequence is CASSPAVTGELFF. In nucleotides, the CDR3 is TGTGCCAGCAGTCCAGCGGTCACCGGGGAGCTGTTTTTT.

This clonotype was counted ten times or more. The chain uses TRBV4-3 and TRBJ2-1; 9 nucleotides agree with TRBD2. This CDR3 comprises 17 residues. V lost 1 base to trimming and J lost 0 bases; unmatched junction nucleotides: 4. Germline V gene data show CDR1 as LGHNA and CDR2 as YSLEER. The CDR3 DNA reads as TGCGCCAGCAGCCAAGTTAGCGGGGGACGCTCCTACAATGAGCAGTTCTTC. Its translation is CASSQVSGGRSYNEQFF.

In its sample, this clonotype was seen a few times. This chain connects TRBV20-1 to TRBJ2-1; 10 nucleotides line up with TRBD2. Germline V CDR1 and CDR2: DFQATT, SNEGSKA (reference sequence). The ends lost 2 bases at V and 4 bases at J; junction bases unmatched: 5. The CDR3 length is 15 residues. In DNA, the CDR3 is TGCAGTGCTAGAAATAGCGGGGGGTTTTACAATGAGCAGTTCTTC. Its translation: CSARNSGGFYNEQFF.

The chain joins TRBV6-2 or TRBV6-3 to TRBJ2-7; the match to TRBD1 covers 10 bases. Germline V gene data show CDR1 as MNHEY and CDR2 as SVGEGT. V trimming: 8 bases; J trimming: 2 bases; junction bases outside the gene matches: 9. The CDR3 sequence is 15 residues long. CDR3 loop: CASRFPGTGAYEQYF. The CDR3 bases are TGTGCCAGCCGATTTCCCGGGACAGGGGCCTACGAGCAGTACTTC.

In this sample, this clonotype turned up many times. The V gene is TRBV3-1, the J gene TRBJ1-3; 8 nucleotides line up with TRBD1. CDR1 is LGHDT and CDR2 is YNNKEL in the germline V gene (reference sequence). The CDR3 has 13 residues. Unmatched junction bases numbered 1, after V lost 5 bases and J lost 4 bases. The CDR3 nucleotides read TGTGCCAGCAGCAGACAGGGGGGAAACACCATATATTTT. Translated, it gives CASSRQGGNTIYF.

The chain carries TRBV20-1 and TRBJ1-1, with 7 positions matching TRBD1. V shed 7 bases, J shed 6 bases, and the junction held 14 bases outside the gene matches. The CDR3 extends over 14 amino acids. Germline V gene lookup returns CDR1 DFQATT and CDR2 SNEGSKA (reference sequence). CDR3 protein: CSVGHKQGRAEAFF. In DNA form, the CDR3 reads TGCAGTGTCGGACATAAACAGGGGAGGGCTGAAGCTTTCTTT.

This clonotype was found many times. The chain uses TRBV12-3 or TRBV12-4 and TRBJ2-1, with 10 bases identical to TRBD2. The CDR3 runs 16 residues. V trimming: 4 bases; J trimming: 2 bases; junction bases outside the gene matches: 5. The CDR3 DNA follows: TGTGCCAGCAGTTGGTTAGCGGGAGGAACCTACAATGAGCAGTTCTTC. As protein: CASSWLAGGTYNEQFF.

This clonotype was counted only a few times. V usage is TRBV12-3 or TRBV12-4 and J usage is TRBJ1-3, with D maybe TRBD1 (5 bases). The CDR3 length is 15 residues. Trimming left V 7 bases short and J 2 bases short, with 15 bases between. In nucleotides, the CDR3 is TGTGCCAGCAATCTCCTCAGGGTGCCTGGAAACACCATATATTTT. Translation gives CASNLLRVPGNTIYF.

This clonotype was counted only a few times. The chain has TRBV7-9 and TRBJ2-1, with 12 bases aligning to TRBD2. Germline-derived CDR1 and CDR2 are SEHNR and FQNEAQ (reference sequence). V shed 5 bases, J shed 14 bases, and the junction held 7 bases outside the gene matches. The CDR3 has 13 residues. CDR3 region: CASSPLAGGPEFF. Here the CDR3 DNA reads TGTGCCAGCAGCCCTCTAGCGGGGGGGCCGGAGTTCTTC.

This clonotype has only a few counts. This chain links TRBV20-1 with TRBJ1-2, with D unresolved. V was pared by 3 bases and J by 8 bases, with 13 bases between. The CDR3 is 12 residues long. Germline loops: CDR1 DFQATT, CDR2 SNEGSKA (reference sequence). CDR3 residues: CSASGRLGGYTF. The CDR3 coding sequence is TGCAGTGCTAGCGGGAGGCTCGGGGGCTACACCTTC.

V gene TRBV6-1 combines with J gene TRBJ2-2; the D is unclear. V lost 3 bases and J lost 7, with 9 bases in between. Germline values: CDR1 MNHNS, CDR2 SASEGT. The CDR3 is 13 residues long. The CDR3 bases are TGTGCCAGCAGTGAGGGCCGGATCGGGGAGCTGTTTTTT. It is translated as CASSEGRIGELFF.

The chain recombines TRBV2 with TRBJ1-6; 9 positions match TRBD1. V gave up 11 bases and J gave up 8 bases; unmatched junction bases: 13. The CDR3 is made up of 15 amino acids. Germline V gene data show CDR1 as SNHLY and CDR2 as FYNNEI. CDR3 in amino acids: CAGPLYRGLDSPLHF. CDR3 coding DNA: TGTGCCGGACCCCTCTACAGGGGGCTAGATTCACCCCTCCACTTT.

The chain uses TRBV28 and TRBJ2-5, with 7 bases aligning to TRBD2. This CDR3 region has 16 residues. Germline CDR1 is MDHEN and CDR2 is SYDVKM. The V and J ends lost 5 bases and 3 bases, in that order; junction bases with no gene match: 12. CDR3 sequence (DNA): TGTGCCAGCAGTCCTTACTACGGACTAGATGAAGAGACCCAGTACTTC. Amino acid sequence: CASSPYYGLDEETQYF.

The sample holds a few counts of this clonotype. The V and J genes are TRBV28 and TRBJ2-2, with a possible D match to TRBD2 (6 bases). Per germline, CDR1 MDHEN and CDR2 SYDVKM. V lost 6 bases and J lost 6, with 14 bases in between. This CDR3 spans 14 amino acids. The CDR3 sequence is CASSPGTLAGELFF. DNA of the CDR3: TGTGCCAGCAGCCCCGGGACTTTAGCCGGGGAGCTGTTTTTT.

The rearrangement joins TRBV24-1 to TRBJ2-2, with 7 bases lining up with TRBD2. This CDR3 has 15 amino acids. V was clipped by 0 bases and J by 3 bases; unmatched bases: 0. Germline CDR1 KGHDR, CDR2 SFDVKD. CDR3 sequence (DNA): TGTGCCACCAGTGATTTGCGGGAGGACACCGGGGAGCTGTTTTTT. As protein: CATSDLREDTGELFF.